This passage covers 23 T cell receptor beta chains from one sample sequenced in a study of a mutant IDH1 vaccine in newly diagnosed glioma. The assay was immunoSEQ multiplex PCR, and TCRdb's table has in-frame clones only and misses some. The sample holds some 130,000 clones, about 82% seen once. Their antigens remain unidentified. The sample's time point: week 11, during vaccination. Topical imiquimod was applied with each vaccine dose, which held 300 ug of mutant IDH1 20-mer peptide. The source material was PBMCs, sampled from a glioma patient whose treatment included an IDH1 peptide vaccine. Receptors originate from a man aged 35-49 years with glioma.

The chain uses TRBV4-3 and TRBJ2-1; either TRBD1 or TRBD2 may fit D (5 bases each). CDR1 LGHNA and CDR2 YSLEER come from the germline V gene. The CDR3 totals 15 residues. The V gene lost 4 bases and the J gene lost 3 bases, with 13 bases spanning the gap. This CDR3 reads CASSRDPLYYNEQFF. The CDR3 DNA follows: TGCGCCAGCAGCCGGGACCCCCTCTACTACAATGAGCAGTTCTTC.

The rearrangement links TRBV7-8 to TRBJ1-6; weak D call: TRBD1 (5 bases). Looked up from germline, CDR1 is SGHVS and CDR2 is FQNEAQ. The CDR3 loop spans 18 amino acids. V shed 1 base and J shed 7 bases, with 20 bases lying between them. CDR3 region: CASSLVGPVGSMNSPLHF. CDR3 bases: TGTGCCAGCAGCTTAGTGGGGCCAGTGGGGTCGATGAATTCACCCCTCCACTTT.

The chain links TRBV15 to TRBJ2-1, with a tentative D call TRBD2 (5 bases). This CDR3 has 16 amino acids. Germline assignment: CDR1 LNHNV and CDR2 YYDKDF (reference sequence). V was trimmed by 11 bases and J by 0 bases, leaving 20 bases between them. The CDR3 here is CASRGLSDSSYNEQFF. The CDR3, as DNA: TGTGCCTCCCGAGGGCTATCGGATAGCTCCTACAATGAGCAGTTCTTC.

V usage is TRBV30 and J usage is TRBJ2-3, with TRBD1 identical over 7 bases. The CDR3 spans 15 residues. The trim removed 2 bases at V and 2 bases at J, leaving 7 bases unmatched. Germline CDR1 is GTSNPN and CDR2 is SVGIG (reference sequence). CDR3: CAWSPTRGFTDTQYF. The CDR3 DNA is TGTGCCTGGAGTCCCACCAGGGGGTTCACAGATACGCAGTATTTT.

This chain uses TRBV7-2 with TRBJ2-1, with 12 positions matching TRBD2. V was clipped by 5 bases and J by 8 bases; unmatched bases: 13. The CDR3 extends over 17 amino acids. From germline, CDR1 is SGHTA and CDR2 FQGNSA. CDR3 in amino acids: CASSMRRLAGVRYEQFF. The CDR3 DNA follows: TGTGCCAGCAGCATGCGACGACTAGCGGGGGTTCGTTATGAGCAGTTCTTC.

This chain joins TRBV10-3 and TRBJ2-7; D call uncertain. Germline CDR1 is ENHRY and CDR2 is SYGVKD. The CDR3 has 14 residues. V lost 7 bases to trimming and J lost 0 bases, with 13 bases between them. The CDR3 sequence is CAINRALSSYEQYF. DNA of the CDR3: TGTGCCATCAACCGGGCCCTCTCCTCCTACGAGCAGTACTTC.

This chain connects TRBV7-6 to TRBJ2-1, with no clear D. V lost 1 base, J lost 0 bases, and 7 bases lay in between. Looked up from germline, CDR1 is SGHVS and CDR2 is FNYEAQ. The CDR3 runs 15 residues. CDR3 residues: CASSLGPSSYNEQFF. The CDR3 region has the DNA TGTGCCAGCAGCTTAGGGCCGAGCTCCTACAATGAGCAGTTCTTC.

The chain is built from TRBV7-2 and TRBJ2-3; TRBD1 agrees at 7 bases. This CDR3 is 18 amino acids long. V trimming: 5 bases; J trimming: 4 bases; junction bases outside the gene matches: 18. Germline V CDR1 and CDR2: SGHTA, FQGNSA. The CDR3 reads CASSRAFGAPTGPDTQYF. The CDR3, as DNA: TGTGCCAGCAGCCGGGCTTTCGGGGCCCCGACAGGGCCAGATACGCAGTATTTT. Complete variable domain (other parts from reference TRBV7-2 and TRBJ2-3): GAGVSQSPSNKVTEKGKDVELRCDPISGHTALYWYRQSLGQGLEFLIYFQGNSAPDKSGLPSDRFSAERTGGSVSTLTIQRTQQEDSAVYLCASSRAFGAPTGPDTQYFGPGTRLTVL.

This chain links TRBV19 with TRBJ1-2; D perhaps matches TRBD1 (5 bases). The CDR3 spans 14 residues. The germline V gene encodes CDR1 LNHDA and CDR2 SQIVND (reference sequence). Trimming took 6 bases from V and 8 from J, leaving 19 bases between them. This CDR3 reads CASRFPPPTGGYTF. For the CDR3, the DNA is TGTGCCAGTAGGTTCCCCCCTCCTACAGGAGGCTACACCTTC.

The J gene is TRBJ2-1, the V gene TRBV6-1; 7 bases align to TRBD2. V lost 4 bases and J lost 1; bases outside the gene matches: 7. The CDR3 spans 16 residues. Germline loops: CDR1 MNHNS, CDR2 SASEGT. In DNA form, the CDR3 reads TGTGCCAGCAGTGCAGCCCGGGGGGTATCCTACAATGAGCAGTTCTTC. Its translation: CASSAARGVSYNEQFF.

As DNA, the CDR3 is TGTGCCAGTAGTTTAGGAGGGTGGAACTGGGATAGCAATCAGCCCCAGCATTTT. Residues: CASSLGGWNWDSNQPQHF. J is TRBJ1-5 and V is TRBV19, with D hard to call. The CDR3 covers 18 residues. V dropped 5 bases and J dropped 0 bases, with 20 bases sitting between them. Germline V gene data show CDR1 as LNHDA and CDR2 as SQIVND (reference sequence).

The gene calls are TRBV19 and TRBJ2-7; TRBD1 aligns across 7 bases. J gave up 0 bases and V 6 bases, and 5 bases lay outside the gene matches. The CDR3 runs to 14 residues. The germline gives CDR1 LNHDA, CDR2 SQIVND (reference sequence). Written as DNA, the CDR3 is TGTGCCAGTAGCTCGGACAGGAACTCCTACGAGCAGTACTTC. Its protein is CASSSDRNSYEQYF.

The rearrangement links TRBV18 to TRBJ1-5; 8 nucleotides line up with TRBD1. The germline gives CDR1 KGHSH, CDR2 LQKENI. This CDR3 has 14 residues. V was pared by 5 bases and J by 7 bases, with 7 bases of the junction left unmatched. This CDR3 reads CASSSTGQGQPQHF. The CDR3 DNA reads as TGTGCCAGCTCATCGACTGGACAGGGACAGCCCCAGCATTTT.

The gene calls are TRBV30 and TRBJ1-1, with TRBD1 matching over 7 bases. After removal of 2 bases from V and 5 bases from J, the junction contained 8 bases not matched to a gene. Germline V gene data show CDR1 as GTSNPN and CDR2 as SVGIG (reference sequence). CDR3 size: 14 residues. CDR3 DNA sequence: TGTGCCTGGAGTCCCATCAGGGGGGGAACTGAAGCTTTCTTT. It translates to CAWSPIRGGTEAFF.

The V and J genes are TRBV9 and TRBJ2-1; D possibly corresponds to TRBD1 (6 bases). This CDR3 region has 13 residues. V shed 0 bases and J shed 10 bases, with 11 bases lying between them. Looked up from germline, CDR1 is SGDLS and CDR2 is YYNGEE. The CDR3 region is CASSVVAGTEQFF. The CDR3 DNA follows: TGTGCCAGCAGCGTAGTCGCCGGGACAGAGCAGTTCTTC.

The gene calls are TRBV4-3 and TRBJ1-1; D call uncertain. Trimming cost V 0 bases and J 1 base, with 6 bases left between them. In germline, CDR1 is LGHNA, CDR2 YSLEER. The CDR3 consists of 14 residues. Here the CDR3 DNA reads TGCGCCAGCAGCCAAGATGAGAAGAACACTGAAGCTTTCTTT. It specifies CASSQDEKNTEAFF.

The chain uses TRBV15 and TRBJ1-2; D perhaps matches TRBD1 (5 bases). Germline loops: CDR1 LNHNV, CDR2 YYDKDF (reference sequence). This CDR3 is built from 15 residues. The V and J ends lost 0 bases and 3 bases respectively, with 11 bases between them. In nucleotides, the CDR3 is TGTGCCACCAGCAGAGAGACAGCCCCGGACTATGGCTACACCTTC. Translation: CATSRETAPDYGYTF.

The V and J genes are TRBV27 and TRBJ2-7; 10 bases line up with TRBD1. The CDR3 has 14 residues. The germline V gene encodes CDR1 MNHEY and CDR2 SMNVEV (reference sequence). V lost 4 bases, J lost 4 bases, and 4 bases stayed unmatched. The CDR3 loop reads CASSSGQGHYEQYF. CDR3 nucleotide sequence: TGTGCCAGCAGTTCGGGACAGGGGCATTACGAGCAGTACTTC.

This clone showed up just a few times. This chain uses TRBV18 with TRBJ1-1; a weak D match, TRBD1 (6 bases). CDR3 size: 16 residues. CDR1 is KGHSH and CDR2 is LQKENI in the germline V gene. Trimming removed 2 bases at V and 1 base at J, with 14 bases between. Here the CDR3 reads CASSPKPLGGNTEAFF. CDR3 nucleotide sequence: TGTGCCAGCTCACCAAAACCCTTAGGGGGGAACACTGAAGCTTTCTTT.

On this clone: Additional DNA sequences in this sample encode the identical CDR3. This rearrangement joins TRBV18 to TRBJ1-1; D remains unclear. Germline CDR1 reads KGHSH; CDR2 reads LQKENI. Trimming left V 2 bases short and J 1 base short, with 5 bases between. The length of the CDR3 is 13 residues. The CDR3 nucleotides read TGTGCCAGCTCACCAGGCAGGAACACTGAAGCTTTCTTT. It is translated as CASSPGRNTEAFF.

V is TRBV5-4 and J is TRBJ1-4; 7 nucleotides agree with TRBD1. The CDR3 extends over 15 amino acids. Germline CDR1 SGHNT, CDR2 YYREEE (reference sequence). V lost 2 bases and J lost 5; bases outside the gene matches: 6. CDR3 bases: TGTGCCAGCAGCTTAGGGGACAGTAGGAATGAAAAACTGTTTTTT. Protein: CASSLGDSRNEKLFF.

This clone was counted between two and nine times. The chain joins TRBV6-6 to TRBJ2-3, with 10 nucleotides matching TRBD1. The trim removed 7 bases at V and 0 bases at J, leaving 7 bases unmatched. The CDR3 contains 16 residues. Germline assignment: CDR1 MNHNY and CDR2 SVGAGI (reference sequence). CDR3 DNA: TGTGCCAGCATCGGGACAGGGGTTACTAGCACAGATACGCAGTATTTT. This codes for CASIGTGVTSTDTQYF.

The chain couples TRBV7-2 to TRBJ2-1, with 8 nucleotides matching TRBD2. The CDR3 loop spans 14 amino acids. Looked up from germline, CDR1 is SGHTA and CDR2 is FQGNSA. V gave up 3 bases and J gave up 8 bases; unmatched junction bases: 6. For the CDR3, the DNA is TGTGCCAGCAGCTTTTTAGCGGGGAGCCATGAGCAGTTCTTC. Residues: CASSFLAGSHEQFF.